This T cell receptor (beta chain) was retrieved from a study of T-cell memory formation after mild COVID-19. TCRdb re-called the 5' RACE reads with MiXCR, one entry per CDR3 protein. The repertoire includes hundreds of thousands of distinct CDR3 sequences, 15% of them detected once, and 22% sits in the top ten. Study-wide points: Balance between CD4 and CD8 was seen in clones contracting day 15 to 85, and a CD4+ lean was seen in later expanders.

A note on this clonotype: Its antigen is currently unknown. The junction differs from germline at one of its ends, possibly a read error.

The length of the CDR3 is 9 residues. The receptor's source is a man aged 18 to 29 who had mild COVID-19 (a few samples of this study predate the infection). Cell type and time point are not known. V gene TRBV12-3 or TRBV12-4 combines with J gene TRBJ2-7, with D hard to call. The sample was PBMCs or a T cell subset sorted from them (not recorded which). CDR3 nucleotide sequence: TGCCCCTGCTCCTACGAGCAGTACTTC. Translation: CPCSYEQYF.